This entry lists 12 T cell receptor beta chains sequenced from one sample in a study of blood T cell repertoires in COVID-19. Sequenced by immunoSEQ multiplex PCR; TCRdb stores in-frame clones only, minus some. The sample records about 120,000 clones, 65% to 85% being singletons. Sequenced material: PBMCs or T cells enriched from blood (not recorded which). These receptors were obtained from a woman in her twenties or thirties who had recovered from COVID-19.

This sequence joins TRBV7-9 and TRBJ2-7, with TRBD1 matching over 10 bases. The trim removed 5 bases at V and 3 bases at J, leaving 7 bases unmatched. Germline lookup yields CDR1 SEHNR and CDR2 FQNEAQ (reference sequence). The CDR3 contains 15 residues. CDR3 region: CASSRTTGGYYEQYF. In DNA, the CDR3 is TGTGCCAGCAGCCGGACGACAGGGGGCTACTACGAGCAGTACTTC. Based on the CDR3 plus reference TRBV7-9 and TRBJ2-7, the full variable domain is DTGVSQNPRHKITKRGQNVTFRCDPISEHNRLYWYRQTLGQGPEFLTYFQNEAQLEKSRLLSDRFSAERPKGSFSTLEIQRTEQGDSAMYLCASSRTTGGYYEQYFGPGTRLTVT.

The genes are TRBV7-9 and TRBJ2-1; 7 bases map to TRBD2. The V gene's germline CDR1 is SEHNR and CDR2 FQNEAQ (reference sequence). CDR3 length: 15 residues. The junction had 6 bases not matched to a gene; V was cut back by 1 base and J by 6 bases. The CDR3 sequence: CASSLGVERGNEQFF. The CDR3 nucleotides are TGTGCCAGCAGCTTAGGGGTAGAGCGGGGCAATGAGCAGTTCTTC.

This chain connects TRBV18 to TRBJ1-5; 9 nucleotides align to TRBD1. CDR3 size: 15 residues. Per germline, CDR1 KGHSH and CDR2 LQKENI. V trimming: 4 bases; J trimming: 2 bases; junction bases outside the gene matches: 3. In DNA, the CDR3 is TGTGCCAGCTCACGGGACAGGGAGGGCAATCAGCCCCAGCATTTT. This translates into CASSRDREGNQPQHF.

The chain uses TRBV28 and TRBJ2-1, with 11 bases aligning to TRBD2. This CDR3 comprises 15 residues. Germline CDR1 reads MDHEN; CDR2 reads SYDVKM. V lost 7 bases and J lost 1; bases outside the gene matches: 3. The CDR3 DNA reads TGTGCCAGCATTTCTAGCGGGAGGTCCTACAATGAGCAGTTCTTC. Protein product: CASISSGRSYNEQFF.

The J gene is TRBJ1-5, the V gene TRBV2; 8 positions agree with TRBD1. The germline V gene encodes CDR1 SNHLY and CDR2 FYNNEI. V lost 5 bases, J lost 4 bases, and 10 bases stayed unmatched. CDR3 length equals 16 residues. CDR3 region: CASSRTGKEGNQPQHF. The CDR3 DNA follows: TGTGCCAGCAGTAGGACAGGGAAGGAAGGGAATCAGCCCCAGCATTTT.

This clone was seen a handful of times. The chain has TRBV14 and TRBJ1-1; 11 nucleotides align to TRBD1. V shed 3 bases, J shed 7 bases, and the junction held 7 bases outside the gene matches. The CDR3 sequence is 15 residues long. Germline V gene data show CDR1 as SGHDN and CDR2 as FVKESK. CDR3 residues: CASSQWTGGSGEAFF. The CDR3 DNA reads TGTGCCAGCAGCCAGTGGACAGGGGGCTCGGGTGAAGCTTTCTTT.

This chain links TRBV28 with TRBJ2-7; 7 nucleotides agree with TRBD1. The germline V gene encodes CDR1 MDHEN and CDR2 SYDVKM. This CDR3 comprises 15 residues. V lost 2 bases to trimming and J lost 2 bases; unmatched junction nucleotides: 6. The CDR3 DNA follows: TGTGCCAGCAGTTTAAGAGGGCAGGGGGCCTACGAGCAGTACTTC. This translates into CASSLRGQGAYEQYF.

The V call is TRBV7-3, the J call TRBJ2-1; perhaps TRBD1 as D (6 bases). Between the trimmed V and J ends, which lost 5 bases and 4 bases, there was a span of 30 bases. The CDR3 contains 20 residues. Germline V CDR1 and CDR2: SGHTA, FQGTGA. The CDR3 here is CASSLTLWQGQRRRYNEQFF. The CDR3 DNA reads TGTGCCAGCAGCCTGACGCTGTGGCAGGGGCAACGTCGCCGATACAATGAGCAGTTCTTC.

The rearrangement uses TRBV7-2 and TRBJ2-1, with 9 bases lining up with TRBD2. This CDR3 has 16 residues. The germline V gene encodes CDR1 SGHTA and CDR2 FQGNSA. The V segment lost 0 bases and the J segment 4 bases; nucleotides outside the gene matches: 4. The CDR3: CASSLAGTSNYNEQFF. The CDR3, as DNA: TGTGCCAGCAGCTTAGCGGGGACTAGCAATTACAATGAGCAGTTCTTC.

The J gene is TRBJ2-5, the V gene TRBV28; 7 nucleotides align to TRBD1. Germline loops: CDR1 MDHEN, CDR2 SYDVKM. Unmatched junction bases numbered 12, after V lost 6 bases and J lost 5 bases. This CDR3 has 15 residues. CDR3 coding DNA: TGTGCCAGCAGCACTACGAAGGGGGCATGGGAGACCCAGTACTTC. Translating it yields CASSTTKGAWETQYF.

V and J are TRBV4-2 and TRBJ2-7; D possibly corresponds to TRBD2 (5 bases). Germline assignment: CDR1 LGHNA and CDR2 YNFKEQ. The CDR3 covers 15 residues. Deletions cut 6 bases from V and 2 bases from J, with 17 bases between. In DNA, the CDR3 is TGTGCCAGCAGTCCAAGATTGGGAGAAGCCTACGAGCAGTACTTC. Translating it yields CASSPRLGEAYEQYF.

The V call is TRBV29-1, the J call TRBJ1-2, with 9 bases that match TRBD1. Trimming at V came to 7 bases and at J to 8 bases, leaving 8 bases not matched to a gene. CDR3 length equals 12 residues. In germline, CDR1 is SQVTM, CDR2 ANQGSEA. In DNA form, the CDR3 reads TGCAGCGGGGGACAGGGAGAATGGGGCTACACCTTC. Its translation: CSGGQGEWGYTF.